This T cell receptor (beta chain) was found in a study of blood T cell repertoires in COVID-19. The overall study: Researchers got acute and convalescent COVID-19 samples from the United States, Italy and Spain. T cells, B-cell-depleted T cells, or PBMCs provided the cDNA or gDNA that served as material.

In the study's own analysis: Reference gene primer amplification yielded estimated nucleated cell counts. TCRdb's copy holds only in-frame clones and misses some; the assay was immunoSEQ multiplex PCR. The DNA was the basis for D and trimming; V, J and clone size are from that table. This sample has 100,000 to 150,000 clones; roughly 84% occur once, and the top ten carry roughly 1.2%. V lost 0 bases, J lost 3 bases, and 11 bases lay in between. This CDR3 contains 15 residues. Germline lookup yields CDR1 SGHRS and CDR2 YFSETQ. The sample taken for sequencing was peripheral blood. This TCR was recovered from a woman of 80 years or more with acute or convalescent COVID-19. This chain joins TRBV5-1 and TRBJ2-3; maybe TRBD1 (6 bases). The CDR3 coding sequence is TGCGCCAGCAGCTTGGGGCAGGGGATAACAGATACGCAGTATTTT. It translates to CASSLGQGITDTQYF.